These 7 T cell receptor beta chains originate from one sample sequenced in a study of CD8 T cells in Susac syndrome. It was with random hexamers that about 0.45 to 1 ug RNA was reverse transcribed. Each CDR3 protein is one row after TCRdb ran MiXCR on the immunoSEQ multiplex PCR reads. The sample includes some 190,000 distinct CDR3 sequences, over 85% seen only once; the top ten take approximately 0.1%. Source material: CD4+ T cells from PBMCs. These receptors were obtained from a human donor in good health.

This rearrangement joins TRBV6-5 to TRBJ2-5; a possible D gene is TRBD1 (8 bases). V was clipped by 4 bases and J by 3 bases, with 15 bases between them. CDR3 length: 15 residues. From germline, CDR1 is MNHEY and CDR2 SVGAGI. The CDR3 nucleotides are TGTGCCAGCAGTTCCCAGGGGGCGGGAGAAGAGACCCAGTACTTC. Protein product: CASSSQGAGEETQYF.

The chain recombines TRBV20-1 with TRBJ2-3; 10 positions match TRBD2. CDR1 is DFQATT, CDR2 SNEGSKA, per germline (reference sequence). This CDR3 is 13 amino acids long. V lost 4 bases and J lost 4; bases outside the gene matches: 2. The CDR3 spells CSATGTSADTQYF. The CDR3 DNA is TGCAGTGCTACCGGGACTAGCGCAGATACGCAGTATTTT.

The chain recombines TRBV19 with TRBJ1-5; TRBD1 matches 9 bases. After removal of 5 bases from V and 8 bases from J, the junction contained 7 bases not matched to a gene. Germline V gene sequence: CDR1 LNHDA, CDR2 SQIVND (reference sequence). This CDR3 has 14 amino acids. CDR3: CASSLGQGGKPQHF. Here the CDR3 DNA reads TGTGCCAGTAGTTTGGGACAGGGTGGTAAGCCCCAGCATTTT.

This clonotype has only one observation. The J gene is TRBJ2-1, the V gene TRBV28; TRBD2 aligns across 13 bases. V shed 6 bases and J 5 bases; nucleotides not matched to a gene: 10. The CDR3 spans 17 residues. Germline V gene sequence: CDR1 MDHEN, CDR2 SYDVKM. The CDR3 is CASSPSRGLAGDNEQFF. The CDR3 DNA follows: TGTGCCAGCAGCCCCTCCCGTGGACTAGCGGGAGACAATGAGCAGTTCTTC.

The V gene is TRBV24-1, the J gene TRBJ2-2; the D gene is possibly TRBD2 (6 bases). Germline V gene sequence: CDR1 KGHDR, CDR2 SFDVKD. The CDR3 loop spans 17 amino acids. Trimming left V 9 bases short and J 0 bases short, with 19 bases between. CDR3 nucleotides: TGTGCCACCTCAGTAGGGCCCGGGAGAACGAACACCGGGGAGCTGTTTTTT. Translating gives CATSVGPGRTNTGELFF.

The CDR3 sequence is CASSQRGGHNSPLHF. The CDR3 DNA reads TGTGCCAGCAGCCAACGGGGGGGACATAATTCACCCCTCCACTTT. The V and J genes are TRBV3-1 and TRBJ1-6; maybe TRBD1 (5 bases). Germline values: CDR1 LGHDT, CDR2 YNNKEL (reference sequence). V was clipped by 2 bases and J by 5 bases, with 10 bases between them. This CDR3 is built from 15 residues.

This chain joins TRBV5-6 and TRBJ2-3, with 14 positions matching TRBD2. V trimming: 3 bases; J trimming: 1 base; junction bases outside the gene matches: 7. CDR3 size: 18 residues. The germline CDR1 and CDR2 sequences are SGHDT and YYEEEE. The CDR3 DNA follows: TGTGCCAGCAGCTCTCCTGAGGGACTAGCGGGGGGCACAGATACGCAGTATTTT. The encoded protein is CASSSPEGLAGGTDTQYF.